Listed below are T cell receptor beta chains from one sample, sequenced in a study of metastatic and nonmetastatic thyroid tumors. MiXCR was used by TCRdb to re-call the PCR reads. Seen here are some 28,000 clones, around 3.5% observed once, and the top ten hold 3% to 3.5%. Sequencing was done on a sample of blood. The receptors were gathered from a male donor with papillary thyroid cancer or a benign thyroid nodule (not recorded which). Some clones in this sample may be carry-over from other donors' samples. The CDR3 runs from the conserved cysteine through the conserved F or W. The D gene is left open where the match is weak. Clone size is stated in some rows and not others, as once, few, many or a class when expanded.

>TRBJ2-3|many|TRBD2|TRBV7-3
CASSLRGSGSTDTQYF
TGTGCCAGCAGCTTACGCGGGAGTGGGAGCACAGATACGCAGTATTTT
>TRBJ1-3|-|TRBD1|TRBV6-9
CASSYSGTGDGGNTIYF
TGTGCCAGCAGTTACTCCGGGACAGGGGATGGTGGAAACACCATATATTTT
>TRBJ1-5|medium-sized|-|TRBV6-1
CASSEVDRPHQPQHF
TGTGCCAGCAGTGAGGTCGACAGGCCACATCAGCCCCAGCATTTT
>TRBJ2-1|medium-sized|TRBD1|TRBV12-5
CASGPGQGYNEQFF
TGTGCTAGTGGCCCCGGACAGGGGTACAATGAGCAGTTCTTC
>TRBJ2-3|-|TRBD2|TRBV9
CASTFSGSGTDAQYF
TGTGCCAGCACCTTTAGCGGGAGTGGGACAGATGCGCAGTATTTT
>TRBJ2-1|few|-|TRBV3-1
CASGFNEQFF
TGTGCCAGCGGATTTAATGAGCAGTTCTTC
>TRBJ2-2|-|-|TRBV5-1
CASSLVGTSNTGELFF
TGCGCCAGCAGCTTGGTAGGGACGTCTAACACCGGGGAGCTGTTTTTT
>TRBJ2-7|many|-|TRBV5-4
CASSKSGGGYEQYF
TGTGCCAGCAGTAAGTCTGGAGGGGGCTACGAGCAGTACTTC
>TRBJ1-4|many|-|TRBV20-1
CSAPLGEKLFF
TGCAGTGCCCCGCTCGGGGAAAAACTGTTTTTT
>TRBJ1-1|-|TRBD1|TRBV28
CASSGQVVKAFF
TGTGCCAGCAGCGGACAGGTAGTAAAAGCTTTCTTT
>TRBJ2-1|many|TRBD2|TRBV28
CASSLLLLAGGKGYYNEQFF
TGTGCCAGCAGTTTACTTTTACTAGCGGGAGGGAAAGGGTACTACAATGAGCAGTTCTTC
>TRBJ2-2|few|TRBD1|TRBV7-8
CASSRWTGYTGELFF
TGTGCCAGCAGCAGATGGACAGGGTACACCGGGGAGCTGTTTTTT
>TRBJ1-6|few|TRBD1|TRBV6-1
CASRDRGPASGPLHF
TGTGCCAGCAGGGACAGGGGACCCGCCTCGGGACCCCTCCACTTT
>TRBJ2-7|many|-|TRBV7-6
CASSLGGGNYEQYF
TGTGCCAGCAGCTTAGGTGGAGGAAACTACGAGCAGTACTTC
>TRBJ2-3|-|-|TRBV5-1
CASILGQSHDTQYF
TGCGCCAGCATCCTTGGACAGAGTCATGATACGCAGTATTTT
>TRBJ1-6|many|-|TRBV3-1
CASSQGGQVFSPLHF
TGTGCCAGCAGCCAAGGCGGGCAGGTATTTTCACCCCTCCACTTT
>TRBJ2-1|few|-|TRBV28
CASRQLLTRSYNEQFF
TGTGCCAGCAGGCAGCTCTTAACGAGGTCCTACAATGAGCAGTTCTTC
>TRBJ1-3|-|-|TRBV20-1
CSASDGSGNTIYF
TGCAGTGCGTCGGACGGCTCTGGAAACACCATATATTTT
>TRBJ2-5|-|-|TRBV9
CASSVADRDIQYF
TGTGCCAGCAGCGTAGCAGACCGGGATATCCAGTACTTC
>TRBJ2-7|few|TRBD2|TRBV20-1
CSARSLAGDEQYF
TGCAGTGCTAGATCCCTCGCGGGGGACGAGCAGTACTTC
>TRBJ2-3|-|-|TRBV4-3
CASSPTTISTDTQYF
TGCGCCAGCAGCCCAACGACTATAAGCACAGATACGCAGTATTTT
>TRBJ1-1|few|-|TRBV11-2
CASSLEPSMNTEAFF
TGTGCCAGCAGCTTAGAGCCCAGTATGAACACTGAAGCTTTCTTT